These T cell receptor beta chains were read from a single sample in a study of OX40 agonist ivuxolimab in advanced cancers. Only in-frame clones appear in the TCRdb table, and some are missing; sequencing was by immunoSEQ multiplex PCR. The profile covers about 60,000 clones, with 81% appearing a single time and around 1% taken by the ten largest. The starting material was CD4+ or CD8+ T cells sorted from blood, obtained in a trial of the OX40 agonist ivuxolimab. The receptors stem from an adult with an advanced solid tumor such as melanoma, head and neck, liver or kidney cancer. CDR3s include the opening cysteine and the closing phenylalanine or tryptophan. D genes are given only for firm matches. Expanded clones get a size class; other rows say once, few or many, or leave the size out.

-,-,TRBV30,TRBJ2-1,12,CAWSVRVNEQFF,TGTGCCTGGAGTGTGAGGGTGAATGAGCAGTTCTTC
-,few,TRBV6-5,TRBJ1-6,13,CASSYSSRSPLHF,TGTGCCAGCAGTTACTCGAGTCGTTCACCCCTCCACTTT
-,-,TRBV7-9,TRBJ2-7,16,CASSPPTGRAIYEQYF,TGTGCCAGCAGCCCCCCCACAGGGAGGGCGATCTACGAGCAGTACTTC
-,-,TRBV15,TRBJ1-2,14,CATSRDNTDYGYTF,TGTGCCACCAGCAGAGATAATACAGACTATGGCTACACCTTC
-,-,TRBV5-6,TRBJ2-3,14,CASRGTMGGDTQYF,TGTGCCAGCAGGGGAACCATGGGGGGAGATACGCAGTATTTT
-,-,TRBV4-1,TRBJ2-7,15,CASSQNPSTGTEQYF,TGCGCCAGCAGCCAGAACCCCTCGACAGGAACCGAGCAGTACTTC
TRBD1,-,TRBV7-9,TRBJ2-7,14,CASSSGTASWEQYF,TGTGCCAGCAGCTCCGGGACAGCTTCCTGGGAGCAGTACTTC
TRBD1,-,TRBV6-6,TRBJ1-5,14,CASSPTGGFQPQHF,TGTGCCAGCAGCCCGACAGGGGGTTTCCAGCCCCAGCATTTT
TRBD1,-,TRBV15,TRBJ2-5,14,CATSSGTGEETQYF,TGTGCCACCAGCAGTGGGACAGGGGAAGAGACCCAGTACTTC
-,-,TRBV5-1,TRBJ1-3,17,CASSLDAGPDSGNTIYF,TGCGCCAGCAGCTTGGATGCGGGCCCCGACTCTGGAAACACCATATATTTT
-,-,TRBV7-2,TRBJ2-7,15,CASSLEPDAGREQYF,TGTGCCAGCAGCTTAGAGCCCGACGCGGGGCGCGAGCAGTACTTC
-,few,TRBV9,TRBJ2-2,14,CASSARQNTGELFF,TGTGCCAGCAGCGCCCGACAGAACACCGGGGAGCTGTTTTTT
-,-,TRBV19,TRBJ1-2,14,CASSASGRAKGYTF,TGTGCCAGTAGTGCCTCCGGGAGGGCTAAAGGCTACACCTTC
TRBD2,once,TRBV7-2,TRBJ2-4,16,CASSLVAGVAKNIQYF,TGTGCCAGCAGCTTAGTTGCGGGGGTAGCCAAAAACATTCAGTACTTC
-,-,TRBV28,TRBJ1-2,13,CASSFGLNYGYTF,TGTGCCAGCAGTTTCGGACTTAACTATGGCTACACCTTC
-,-,TRBV6-1,TRBJ2-1,16,CASSVRQDSSYNEQFF,TGTGCCAGCAGTGTTCGACAGGATAGCTCCTACAATGAGCAGTTCTTC
-,-,TRBV7-9,TRBJ2-7,12,CASSEISYEQYF,TGTGCCAGCAGCGAGATTTCCTACGAGCAGTACTTC
TRBD1,-,TRBV29-1,TRBJ2-3,18,CSVESVRTGFHDTDTQYF,TGCAGCGTTGAATCAGTTAGGACAGGTTTCCACGACACAGATACGCAGTATTTT
-,-,TRBV9,TRBJ1-2,14,CASSVVAADYGYTF,TGTGCCAGCAGCGTAGTTGCGGCAGACTATGGCTACACCTTC
TRBD2,-,TRBV5-1,TRBJ2-3,14,CASSSLAGGDTQYF,TGCGCCAGCAGCTCCCTAGCGGGGGGGGATACGCAGTATTTT
TRBD2,-,TRBV4-1,TRBJ2-4,16,CASSRLSGGGLNIQYF,TGCGCCAGCAGCCGGCTGAGCGGGGGTGGGTTGAACATTCAGTACTTC
TRBD2,-,TRBV7-2,TRBJ2-3,15,CASNFWAGVGDTQYF,TGTGCCAGCAACTTTTGGGCGGGGGTAGGAGATACGCAGTATTTT
-,once,TRBV5-5,TRBJ1-6,11,CASSLGAPLHF,TGTGCCAGCAGCTTGGGGGCACCCCTCCACTTT
-,-,TRBV19,TRBJ1-1,15,CASSINEGKYTEAFF,TGTGCCAGTAGTATCAACGAGGGGAAATACACTGAAGCTTTCTTT
-,-,TRBV29-1,TRBJ1-3,12,CSVTGTGNTIYF,TGCAGCGTTACAGGGACTGGAAACACCATATATTTT
TRBD2,-,TRBV7-2,TRBJ2-7,16,CASSSNPGGGASEQYF,TGTGCCAGCAGCTCTAACCCCGGCGGGGGGGCCTCCGAGCAGTACTTC
-,-,TRBV30,TRBJ2-7,12,CAWAPQRYEQYF,TGTGCCTGGGCCCCTCAACGCTACGAGCAGTACTTC
-,-,TRBV6-5,TRBJ1-6,15,CASSYSMQGNSPLHF,TGTGCCAGCAGTTACTCGATGCAGGGAAATTCACCCCTCCACTTT
-,medium-sized,TRBV6-1,TRBJ1-5,16,CASSEVVPGEGQPQHF,TGTGCCAGCAGTGAAGTAGTTCCAGGGGAAGGTCAGCCCCAGCATTTT
-,-,TRBV11-3,TRBJ2-3,14,CASSLDPFAETQYF,TGTGCCAGCAGCTTAGATCCATTTGCTGAAACGCAGTATTTT
TRBD1,-,TRBV6-5,TRBJ1-1,16,CASSYSGSGGVTEAFF,TGTGCCAGCAGTTACTCGGGGTCAGGGGGCGTTACTGAAGCTTTCTTT
TRBD1,-,TRBV5-6,TRBJ1-2,11,CASGTGYGYTF,TGTGCCTCCGGGACAGGCTATGGCTACACCTTC
TRBD2,-,TRBV30,TRBJ2-7,12,CVSTSGGYEQYF,TGTGTCTCGACTAGCGGGGGCTACGAGCAGTACTTC
TRBD2,-,TRBV5-1,TRBJ2-3,16,CASGSGGATGTDTQYF,TGCGCCAGCGGTAGCGGGGGGGCAACGGGCACAGATACGCAGTATTTT
-,-,TRBV29-1,TRBJ1-1,15,CSVGTGPTMNTEAFF,TGCAGCGTTGGCACTGGGCCCACCATGAACACTGAAGCTTTCTTT
TRBD2,-,TRBV10-3,TRBJ2-5,14,CATRRTSRQETQYF,TGTGCCACCCGTCGGACTAGTCGACAAGAGACCCAGTACTTC
-,-,TRBV7-2,TRBJ1-1,13,CASSPRAARKAFF,TGTGCCAGCAGCCCACGGGCAGCTCGGAAAGCTTTCTTT
-,-,TRBV4-2,TRBJ2-3,18,CASSLRGPMGGSTDTQYF,TGTGCCAGCAGCCTAAGGGGGCCGATGGGGGGTAGCACAGATACGCAGTATTTT
-,-,TRBV30,TRBJ1-1,11,CAWTLNTEAFF,TGTGCCTGGACCTTGAACACTGAAGCTTTCTTT
-,once,TRBV25-1,TRBJ2-2,13,CASSKGQGGELFF,TGTGCCAGCAGTAAGGGGCAAGGCGGGGAGCTGTTTTTT
-,-,TRBV7-2,TRBJ2-7,14,CASSGVGRSYEQYF,TGTGCCAGCAGCGGAGTGGGTCGCTCCTACGAGCAGTACTTC
-,-,TRBV28,TRBJ1-2,12,CASSLINYGYTF,TGTGCCAGCAGTTTAATAAACTATGGCTACACCTTC
TRBD1,-,TRBV5-1,TRBJ1-2,15,CASSLQGGTRVGYTF,TGCGCCAGCAGCTTACAAGGGGGCACTCGAGTCGGCTACACCTTC
-,-,TRBV30,TRBJ1-3,12,CAWTGSGNTIYF,TGTGCCTGGACCGGCTCTGGAAACACCATATATTTT
-,-,TRBV5-4,TRBJ2-7,11,CASSAGSEQYF,TGTGCCAGCAGTGCGGGAAGCGAGCAGTACTTC
-,-,TRBV15,TRBJ2-5,15,CANDLGKGAFPTQYF,TGTGCCAACGACTTGGGGAAGGGAGCTTTCCCGACCCAGTACTTC
TRBD1,-,TRBV5-1,TRBJ1-1,16,CASSPNLRQGGAEAFF,TGCGCCAGCAGCCCGAACTTACGACAGGGAGGGGCTGAAGCTTTCTTT
TRBD2,-,TRBV5-4,TRBJ2-2,15,CASTISGAATGELFF,TGTGCCAGCACCATTAGCGGGGCAGCGACCGGGGAGCTGTTTTTT
-,once,TRBV7-3,TRBJ1-1,14,CASSLIREETEAFF,TGTGCCAGCAGCTTAATCCGCGAGGAAACTGAAGCTTTCTTT
-,once,TRBV5-4,TRBJ2-7,13,CASSPQVSYEQYF,TGTGCCAGCAGCCCTCAGGTCTCCTACGAGCAGTACTTC
-,-,TRBV29-1,TRBJ1-5,13,CSVEPGGGQPQHF,TGCAGCGTCGAACCCGGGGGCGGTCAGCCCCAGCATTTT
-,-,TRBV5-1,TRBJ2-1,14,CASSFSSSGGEQFF,TGCGCCAGCAGCTTTAGTTCAAGCGGTGGTGAGCAGTTCTTC
-,-,TRBV5-8,TRBJ2-7,13,CASSRGRTYEQYF,TGTGCCAGCAGCCGGGGGAGAACCTACGAGCAGTACTTC
TRBD1,-,TRBV11-2,TRBJ1-1,15,CASSFDRGRGTEAFF,TGTGCCAGCAGCTTCGACAGGGGTCGGGGCACTGAAGCTTTCTTT